These 15 T cell receptor beta chains originate from one sample sequenced in a study of OX40 agonist ivuxolimab in advanced cancers. Method: immunoSEQ multiplex PCR; TCRdb's copy keeps in-frame clones and lacks some. The sample yields approximately 76,000 clones, 80% to 90% seen once. The specimen was CD4+ or CD8+ T cells sorted from blood, collected in a trial of the OX40 agonist ivuxolimab. These TCRs come from an adult with an advanced solid tumor such as melanoma, head and neck, liver or kidney cancer.

This chain joins TRBV12-5 and TRBJ1-5; 11 nucleotides match TRBD1. Germline CDR1 LGHNT, CDR2 FRNRAP. CDR3 size: 14 residues. V was clipped by 6 bases and J by 6 bases; unmatched bases: 4. The CDR3 sequence is CASGGQGVGQPQHF. DNA of the CDR3: TGTGCTAGTGGGGGACAGGGGGTAGGTCAGCCCCAGCATTTT. Variable domain in full (rest from reference TRBV12-5 and TRBJ1-5): DARVTQTPRHKVTEMGQEVTMRCQPILGHNTVFWYRQTMMQGLELLAYFRNRAPLDDSGMPKDRFSAEMPDATLATLKIQPSEPRDSAVYFCASGGQGVGQPQHFGDGTRLSIL.

This chain joins TRBV10-3 and TRBJ2-7; the D is unclear. V dropped 2 bases and J dropped 0 bases, with 11 bases sitting between them. Germline V lookup: CDR1 ENHRY, CDR2 SYGVKD. The CDR3 extends over 15 amino acids. This CDR3 is CAISELRDGSYEQYF. CDR3 nucleotides: TGTGCCATCAGTGAGCTCAGAGACGGCTCCTACGAGCAGTACTTC.

The chain uses TRBV19 and TRBJ2-3; 9 nucleotides match TRBD1. The germline V gene encodes CDR1 LNHDA and CDR2 SQIVND (reference sequence). With V trimmed by 6 bases and J by 7 bases, 14 bases remained unmatched. The CDR3 is 16 amino acids. DNA of the CDR3: TGTGCCAGTAGCCCCCCGGGACAGGGACAAGTGAATACGCAGTATTTT. This encodes CASSPPGQGQVNTQYF.

The chain joins TRBV19 to TRBJ1-2, with TRBD1 as a possible D gene (5 bases). Germline lookup yields CDR1 LNHDA and CDR2 SQIVND (reference sequence). The CDR3 contains 15 residues. V lost 7 bases to trimming and J lost 4 bases, with 19 bases between them. The DNA of the CDR3 is TGTGCCAGTACCTTCAAGGGGTCTCAGTTCTATGGCTACACCTTC. Amino acid sequence: CASTFKGSQFYGYTF.

This chain connects TRBV7-9 to TRBJ2-3; D possibly corresponds to TRBD2 (6 bases). Trimming stripped 5 bases from V and 0 bases from J, with 6 bases between. Germline V gene data show CDR1 as SEHNR and CDR2 as FQNEAQ (reference sequence). The length of the CDR3 is 13 residues. CDR3 protein: CASSGLSTDTQYF. The CDR3 coding sequence is TGTGCCAGCAGCGGACTAAGCACAGATACGCAGTATTTT.

The rearrangement uses TRBV28 and TRBJ1-3; a weak D match, TRBD1 (6 bases). V lost 3 bases and J lost 4, with 10 bases in between. This CDR3 contains 14 residues. Germline V gives CDR1 MDHEN, CDR2 SYDVKM. CDR3 nucleotide sequence: TGTGCCAGCAGTTTGGCCAGGGGAGGAAACACCATATATTTT. Residues: CASSLARGGNTIYF.

The sample holds one count of this clone. The rearrangement uses TRBV7-2 and TRBJ2-7; 13 bases line up with TRBD2. From germline, CDR1 is SGHTA and CDR2 FQGNSA. CDR3 size: 16 residues. V lost 6 bases to trimming and J lost 1 base; unmatched junction nucleotides: 6. CDR3 nucleotide sequence: TGTGCCAGCAGTTACGGACTAGCGGGGGTTTCCTACGAGCAGTACTTC. Translation gives CASSYGLAGVSYEQYF.

This clone was observed a single time. As DNA, the CDR3 is TGTGCCAGCAGTTTCGACAGCCAAGAGACCCAGTACTTC. Amino acid sequence: CASSFDSQETQYF. The chain has TRBV11-3 and TRBJ2-5; D might be TRBD1 (5 bases). CDR3 length: 13 residues. Germline values: CDR1 SGHNT, CDR2 YENEEA. The V end was cut by 6 bases, the J end by 1 base, with 9 bases between.

The chain links TRBV14 to TRBJ2-3; D not resolved. The CDR3 extends over 15 amino acids. The V gene's germline CDR1 is SGHDN and CDR2 FVKESK. Trimming pared 4 bases from V and 0 bases from J, leaving 11 bases between. CDR3 residues: CASSPPGISTDTQYF. CDR3 in DNA: TGTGCCAGCAGCCCGCCGGGCATAAGCACAGATACGCAGTATTTT.

V usage is TRBV4-2 and J usage is TRBJ2-1; 7 bases line up with TRBD1. The CDR3 covers 16 residues. The germline V gene encodes CDR1 LGHNA and CDR2 YNFKEQ. The ends lost 0 bases at V and 1 base at J; junction bases unmatched: 3. In nucleotides, the CDR3 is TGTGCCAGCAGCCAAGAGGCGACAGGGTCCTACAATGAGCAGTTCTTC. It is translated as CASSQEATGSYNEQFF.

The gene calls are TRBV7-9 and TRBJ2-5, with D perhaps given as TRBD1 or TRBD2 (7 bases each). CDR1 is SEHNR, CDR2 FQNEAQ, per germline (reference sequence). This CDR3 comprises 16 residues. V was trimmed by 1 base and J by 4 bases, leaving 16 bases between them. The CDR3 region is CASSLVRGGGLETQYF. In nucleotides, the CDR3 is TGTGCCAGCAGCTTAGTCCGGGGAGGGGGCTTAGAGACCCAGTACTTC.

Only one count was recorded for this clone. The chain combines TRBV11-1 with TRBJ2-7; possibly TRBD2 for D (6 bases). Trimming removed 5 bases at V and 7 bases at J, with 21 bases between. From germline, CDR1 is SGHAT and CDR2 FQDESV (reference sequence). This CDR3 contains 15 residues. CDR3 amino acids: CASSPVLAVLGEQYF. The CDR3 DNA sequence: TGTGCCAGCAGCCCCGTTTTAGCGGTACTGGGAGAGCAGTACTTC.

In its sample, this clone was seen once. This chain connects TRBV6-1 to TRBJ2-7; D gene ambiguous. This CDR3 has 11 residues. Trimming removed 5 bases from V and 2 bases from J, with 4 bases in between. The germline V gene encodes CDR1 MNHNS and CDR2 SASEGT. The DNA for the CDR3 is TGTGCCAGCAGTTTCGCCTACGAGCAGTACTTC. Protein sequence: CASSFAYEQYF.

The chain carries TRBV5-1 and TRBJ2-7; no clear D. Trimming left V 0 bases short and J 3 bases short, with 4 bases between. Germline CDR1 is SGHRS and CDR2 is YFSETQ. CDR3 length equals 12 residues. The CDR3 region has the DNA TGCGCCAGCAGCTTGGGAGGCTACGAGCAGTACTTC. It translates to CASSLGGYEQYF.

The V gene is TRBV6-5, the J gene TRBJ1-2, with D unclear. The CDR3 is 14 residues long. Per germline, CDR1 MNHEY and CDR2 SVGAGI. Trimming stripped 2 bases from V and 3 bases from J, with 10 bases between. The chain's CDR3 is CASSYRASYYGYTF. CDR3 coding DNA: TGTGCCAGCAGTTACCGGGCTTCCTACTATGGCTACACCTTC.